These 22 T cell receptor beta chains share one sample of origin, sequenced in a study of graft-versus-host responses after intestinal transplantation. Profiling relied on immunoSEQ multiplex PCR, and the TCRdb table lists in-frame clones only, not all of them. The data show about 19,000 clones, around 80% seen once. Sequences were derived from PBMCs, sampled 14 days after transplant. Receptors were obtained from a human patient who received an intestinal transplant, so some T cells may come from the graft donor.

The chain uses TRBV4-2 and TRBJ2-2; D not certain. The length of the CDR3 is 14 residues. V lost 1 base and J 7 bases, leaving 10 bases between the germline ends. CDR1 is LGHNA, CDR2 YNFKEQ, per germline. Written as DNA, the CDR3 is TGTGCCAGCAGCCAAGTTGAAGTGGTCGGGGAGCTGTTTTTT. It encodes CASSQVEVVGELFF.

The chain employs TRBV5-1 and TRBJ2-7; possible D gene TRBD2, 7 bases. Germline V gene sequence: CDR1 SGHRS, CDR2 YFSETQ. V dropped 8 bases and J dropped 5 bases, with 17 bases sitting between them. The CDR3 sequence is 13 residues long. The CDR3 sequence: CASTPEGGDEQYF. Written as DNA, the CDR3 is TGCGCCAGTACCCCCGAGGGGGGGGACGAGCAGTACTTC.

V is TRBV7-9 and J is TRBJ2-1; the match to TRBD1 covers 9 bases. The V gene's germline CDR1 is SEHNR and CDR2 FQNEAQ (reference sequence). The length of the CDR3 is 19 residues. The V gene end was trimmed by 3 bases and the J gene end by 1 base; junction bases not matched to a gene: 13. CDR3 sequence: CASSFSRQGVGESYNEQFF. In DNA form, the CDR3 reads TGTGCCAGCAGCTTTTCCCGACAGGGGGTAGGAGAATCCTACAATGAGCAGTTCTTC. The complete variable domain, with remaining parts taken from reference TRBV7-9 and TRBJ2-1, reads DTGVSQNPRHKITKRGQNVTFRCDPISEHNRLYWYRQTLGQGPEFLTYFQNEAQLEKSRLLSDRFSAERPKGSFSTLEIQRTEQGDSAMYLCASSFSRQGVGESYNEQFFGPGTRLTVL.

The V and J genes are TRBV7-9 and TRBJ2-7; D is unresolved. Deletions cut 1 base from V and 2 bases from J, with 6 bases between. Germline CDR1 SEHNR, CDR2 FQNEAQ (reference sequence). The CDR3 is 13 residues long. CDR3 residues: CASSLGSAYEQYF. In DNA, the CDR3 is TGTGCCAGCAGCTTAGGGTCGGCCTACGAGCAGTACTTC.

This clone has a handful of counts. The V gene is TRBV6-1, the J gene TRBJ2-7; tentatively, D is TRBD1 (5 bases). V lost 0 bases and J lost 0, with 9 bases in between. Looked up from germline, CDR1 is MNHNS and CDR2 is SASEGT. The CDR3 consists of 15 residues. In DNA, the CDR3 is TGTGCCAGCAGTGAAGCAGTAGGGGCCTCCTACGAGCAGTACTTC. This encodes CASSEAVGASYEQYF.

This clone was recorded once. The chain combines TRBV29-1 with TRBJ2-3; D is tentatively TRBD1 or TRBD2 (5 bases each). In germline, CDR1 is SQVTM, CDR2 ANQGSEA. V lost 6 bases and J 2 bases, leaving 15 bases between the germline ends. The CDR3 loop spans 14 amino acids. The chain's CDR3 is CSVEDTVFTDTQYF. The CDR3 DNA follows: TGCAGCGTGGAGGACACGGTGTTCACAGATACGCAGTATTTT.

This clone was counted between two and nine times. V usage is TRBV6-1 and J usage is TRBJ2-7; D is ambiguous. The CDR3 loop spans 12 amino acids. Trimming pared 5 bases from V and 0 bases from J, leaving 5 bases between. The germline gives CDR1 MNHNS, CDR2 SASEGT. CDR3 protein: CASSPSSYEQYF. CDR3 in DNA: TGTGCCAGCAGTCCGAGCTCCTACGAGCAGTACTTC.

The genes are TRBV10-3 and TRBJ2-5, with 13 bases lining up with TRBD2. The J call is in doubt because the DNA end fits TRBJ2-7 better. This CDR3 has 15 amino acids. Germline V gene lookup returns CDR1 ENHRY and CDR2 SYGVKD. CDR3 in amino acids: CAISDPLAGGDEQYF. CDR3 in DNA: TGTGCCATCAGTGATCCACTAGCGGGAGGGGACGAGCAGTACTTC.

The genes are TRBV12-5 and TRBJ1-5, with 7 bases lining up with TRBD1. This CDR3 has 14 residues. The V gene end was trimmed by 8 bases and the J gene end by 3 bases; junction bases not matched to a gene: 7. CDR1 and CDR2 from the germline V gene are LGHNT and FRNRAP. The DNA of the CDR3 is TGTGCTAGTTCGGGGACAGTCGTCAATCAGCCCCAGCATTTT. It is translated as CASSGTVVNQPQHF. The full variable domain, its missing parts supplied by reference TRBV12-5 and TRBJ1-5, is DARVTQTPRHKVTEMGQEVTMRCQPILGHNTVFWYRQTMMQGLELLAYFRNRAPLDDSGMPKDRFSAEMPDATLATLKIQPSEPRDSAVYFCASSGTVVNQPQHFGDGTRLSIL.

This chain uses TRBV4-1 with TRBJ2-5, with 7 nucleotides matching TRBD2. Losses at the gene ends were 1 base for V and 1 base for J; bases not matched to a gene: 6. The germline CDR1 and CDR2 sequences are MGHRA and YSYEKL. The CDR3 totals 16 residues. CDR3 coding DNA: TGCGCCAGCAGCCAAGCGGAGCGGGGATTCCAAGAGACCCAGTACTTC. This gives the protein CASSQAERGFQETQYF.

This clone has just a few counts. The chain has TRBV7-3 and TRBJ2-3; TRBD2 matches 11 bases. In germline, CDR1 is SGHTA, CDR2 FQGTGA. The CDR3 has 16 amino acids. Trimming took 0 bases from V and 2 from J; bases not matched to a gene: 1. CDR3 bases: TGTGCCAGCAGCTTAACTAGCGGGGGGGACACAGATACGCAGTATTTT. This encodes CASSLTSGGDTDTQYF.

The V and J genes are TRBV6-4 and TRBJ2-7; D may be TRBD2 (5 bases). Trimming shortened V by 6 bases and J by 6 bases, and 12 bases separated the two germline ends. The CDR3 contains 12 residues. Germline CDR1 MRHNA, CDR2 SNTAGT. The CDR3 loop reads CASRPLASEQYF. The CDR3 bases are TGTGCCAGCAGGCCTCTAGCATCCGAGCAGTACTTC.

The J gene is TRBJ1-1, the V gene TRBV9, with D perhaps matching TRBD1 (6 bases). Per germline, CDR1 SGDLS and CDR2 YYNGEE. Trimming took 3 bases from V and 0 from J, leaving 9 bases between them. The CDR3 has 14 amino acids. The CDR3 is CASSGDRLNTEAFF. As DNA, the CDR3 is TGTGCCAGCAGCGGCGACAGGCTGAACACTGAAGCTTTCTTT.

This clone was detected only a few times. V gene TRBV19 combines with J gene TRBJ1-3, with 9 positions matching TRBD1. The germline V gene has CDR1 LNHDA and CDR2 SQIVND (reference sequence). J gave up 4 bases and V 4 bases, and 2 bases lay outside the gene matches. The CDR3 has 14 amino acids. CDR3 loop: CASSTTGGGNTIYF. DNA for the CDR3: TGTGCCAGTAGTACGACAGGGGGAGGAAACACCATATATTTT.

CDR3 loop: CASSLDFGDQETQYF. The CDR3 DNA reads as TGTGCCAGCAGCTTGGATTTTGGGGATCAAGAGACCCAGTACTTC. This rearrangement joins TRBV11-2 to TRBJ2-5; D is unclear. Germline V CDR1 and CDR2: SGHAT, FQNNGV. The CDR3 loop spans 15 amino acids. Between the trimmed V and J ends, which lost 3 bases and 2 bases, there was a span of 13 bases.

The chain has TRBV6-4 and TRBJ2-3; 7 positions match TRBD2. In germline, CDR1 is MRHNA, CDR2 SNTAGT. V shed 2 bases, J shed 2 bases, and the junction held 13 bases outside the gene matches. The CDR3 loop spans 18 amino acids. The CDR3 sequence: CASSDGFTSANNTDTQYF. The CDR3 DNA is TGTGCCAGCAGTGACGGTTTCACTAGCGCCAATAACACAGATACGCAGTATTTT.

This chain joins TRBV15 and TRBJ1-1; D possibly corresponds to TRBD1 (6 bases). The germline CDR1 and CDR2 sequences are LNHNV and YYDKDF (reference sequence). V was trimmed by 3 bases and J by 2 bases, leaving 10 bases between them. CDR3 length equals 14 residues. This CDR3 is CATSRTGLNTEAFF. The CDR3 region has the DNA TGTGCCACCAGCAGGACAGGTCTTAACACTGAAGCTTTCTTT.

The V call is TRBV27, the J call TRBJ2-3; TRBD2 might be the D (7 bases). The CDR3 consists of 17 residues. The V gene's germline CDR1 is MNHEY and CDR2 SMNVEV (reference sequence). Trimming removed 5 bases at V and 0 bases at J, with 18 bases between. CDR3 sequence: CASSAIPRGASTDTQYF. The CDR3 coding sequence is TGTGCCAGCAGTGCTATTCCCCGGGGGGCTAGCACAGATACGCAGTATTTT.

This chain connects TRBV5-1 to TRBJ1-2, with a weak D call TRBD1 (6 bases). This CDR3 region has 17 residues. Germline V gene data show CDR1 as SGHRS and CDR2 as YFSETQ. Deletions cut 4 bases from V and 4 bases from J, with 23 bases between. The chain's CDR3 is CASSPRTDQVLSYGYTF. The CDR3 bases are TGCGCCAGCAGCCCAAGGACAGACCAAGTTCTATCCTATGGCTACACCTTC.

This chain uses TRBV30 with TRBJ1-2; D is ambiguous. This CDR3 spans 13 amino acids. Trimming pared 2 bases from V and 4 bases from J, leaving 11 bases between. CDR1 GTSNPN and CDR2 SVGIG come from the germline V gene (reference sequence). The CDR3 loop is CAWSPSYSYGYTF. CDR3 in DNA: TGTGCCTGGAGTCCTTCATATAGCTATGGCTACACCTTC.

The chain recombines TRBV27 with TRBJ2-7; 9 bases match TRBD2. This CDR3 region has 14 residues. Germline assignment: CDR1 MNHEY and CDR2 SMNVEV (reference sequence). The trim removed 2 bases at V and 6 bases at J, leaving 5 bases unmatched. As DNA, the CDR3 is TGTGCCAGCAGTTTAAAGGGACTAGCCATCGAGCAGTACTTC. It encodes CASSLKGLAIEQYF.

The CDR3 protein is CAISDDGFYEQYF. The CDR3 nucleotides are TGTGCCATCAGTGACGACGGGTTCTACGAGCAGTACTTC. This chain connects TRBV10-3 to TRBJ2-7; D remains ambiguous. This CDR3 is 13 amino acids long. Trimming cost V 3 bases and J 3 bases, with 9 bases left between them. The germline V gene encodes CDR1 ENHRY and CDR2 SYGVKD.